Detailed here is one TCR beta chain. The assay was immunoSEQ multiplex PCR, and TCRdb's table has in-frame clones only and misses some. The sample has roughly 51,000 clones, 85% seen once. This record belongs to a study of glioma-infiltrating T cells after dendritic cell vaccination. Germline values: CDR1 MGHDK, CDR2 SYGVNS. V lost 4 bases and J 4 bases, leaving 17 bases between the germline ends. The CDR3 contains 16 residues. This sequence was found in a human donor with glioblastoma. The chain uses TRBV25-1 and TRBJ2-1; D is perhaps TRBD1 (6 bases). Sample: blood, taken before dendritic cell vaccination. The CDR3 sequence: CASSASPGQLYNEQFF. The CDR3 nucleotides read TGTGCCAGCAGTGCCTCCCCAGGACAGCTATACAATGAGCAGTTCTTC.